Each of the 25 T cell receptor beta chains below was sequenced from the same sample in a study of PD-L1 blockade in urothelial cancer. TCRdb keeps only in-frame clones here, not all; method: immunoSEQ multiplex PCR. The sample has 98,000 or so clones, roughly 90% seen once; the top ten hold 1.5% to 2%. Noted time point: pretreatment peripheral blood. Sequenced here: PBMCs, sampled around atezolizumab (anti-PD-L1) treatment. Every receptor here comes from a man aged 55-75 years with urothelial cancer.

The rearrangement joins TRBV14 to TRBJ2-4; 8 positions agree with TRBD2. Trimming removed 1 base from V and 6 bases from J; junction bases left unmatched: 5. The germline V gene has CDR1 SGHDN and CDR2 FVKESK. The CDR3 contains 15 residues. The CDR3: CASSQARGAGNIQYF. The CDR3 DNA follows: TGTGCCAGCAGCCAAGCGCGGGGGGCGGGAAACATTCAGTACTTC.

V gene TRBV20-1 combines with J gene TRBJ2-7; maybe TRBD2 (5 bases). V was trimmed by 1 base and J by 9 bases, leaving 10 bases between them. The CDR3 has 11 residues. The germline gives CDR1 DFQATT, CDR2 SNEGSKA (reference sequence). The CDR3, as DNA: TGCAGTGCTAGAGTGAGGGTAGGGCAGTACTTC. It specifies CSARVRVGQYF.

The sample holds one count of this clone. The J gene is TRBJ2-3, the V gene TRBV7-2; 8 nucleotides agree with TRBD2. The ends lost 1 base at V and 4 bases at J; junction bases unmatched: 10. The V gene's germline CDR1 is SGHTA and CDR2 FQGNSA. This CDR3 contains 17 residues. The CDR3 loop reads CASSLGYVAGSADTQYF. The CDR3 DNA reads as TGTGCCAGCAGCTTAGGTTACGTAGCGGGGAGTGCAGATACGCAGTATTTT. Full variable domain (remainder filled in from reference TRBV7-2 and TRBJ2-3): GAGVSQSPSNKVTEKGKDVELRCDPISGHTALYWYRQSLGQGLEFLIYFQGNSAPDKSGLPSDRFSAERTGGSVSTLTIQRTQQEDSAVYLCASSLGYVAGSADTQYFGPGTRLTVL.

The chain employs TRBV5-6 and TRBJ2-7; 9 bases are shared with TRBD2. V shed 0 bases and J 3 bases; nucleotides not matched to a gene: 4. The germline gives CDR1 SGHDT, CDR2 YYEEEE. The CDR3 extends over 15 amino acids. The CDR3 loop reads CASSLVAGVIYEQYF. CDR3 nucleotide sequence: TGTGCCAGCAGCTTGGTAGCGGGAGTGATCTACGAGCAGTACTTC.

The table lists this clone with a count of one. V usage is TRBV6-1 and J usage is TRBJ1-5; tentative D call: TRBD1 (6 bases). The germline V and J ends were trimmed by 6 bases and 7 bases, with 19 bases remaining between them. The CDR3 has 15 residues. Germline CDR1 reads MNHNS; CDR2 reads SASEGT. The CDR3 spells CASSAGVRVVQPQHF. CDR3 in DNA: TGTGCCAGCAGCGCAGGGGTAAGGGTTGTCCAGCCCCAGCATTTT.

CDR3 amino acids: CASSSRQGRAYEQYF. CDR3 DNA sequence: TGTGCCAGCAGCTCTCGACAGGGTAGAGCCTACGAGCAGTACTTC. The V and J genes are TRBV7-2 and TRBJ2-7; 7 positions agree with TRBD1. The germline gives CDR1 SGHTA, CDR2 FQGNSA. V shed 4 bases and J 2 bases; nucleotides not matched to a gene: 8. This CDR3 has 15 residues. The full variable domain, its missing parts supplied by reference TRBV7-2 and TRBJ2-7, is GAGVSQSPSNKVTEKGKDVELRCDPISGHTALYWYRQSLGQGLEFLIYFQGNSAPDKSGLPSDRFSAERTGGSVSTLTIQRTQQEDSAVYLCASSSRQGRAYEQYFGPGTRLTVT.

V is TRBV7-2 and J is TRBJ1-1; perhaps TRBD1 as D (5 bases). Germline V gene lookup returns CDR1 SGHTA and CDR2 FQGNSA. The CDR3 is made up of 14 amino acids. Trimming shortened V by 4 bases and J by 3 bases, and 12 bases separated the two germline ends. CDR3 sequence reads: CASSSSPGDTEAFF. CDR3 coding DNA: TGTGCCAGCAGCTCGTCCCCGGGGGACACTGAAGCTTTCTTT.

The J gene is TRBJ2-5, the V gene TRBV11-1; D ambiguous. This CDR3 comprises 15 residues. The germline V gene encodes CDR1 SGHAT and CDR2 FQDESV (reference sequence). V was cut by 2 bases and J by 5 bases, with 15 bases left in between. The CDR3 is CASSLFPLGGETQYF. Written as DNA, the CDR3 is TGTGCCAGCAGCTTATTTCCCCTAGGTGGCGAGACCCAGTACTTC.

This chain links TRBV7-2 with TRBJ1-4; possible D gene TRBD1, 6 bases. V lost 5 bases to trimming and J lost 4 bases, with 17 bases between them. This CDR3 contains 16 residues. The germline V gene has CDR1 SGHTA and CDR2 FQGNSA. Here the CDR3 reads CASSLRGGQINEKLFF. The DNA of the CDR3 is TGTGCCAGCAGCCTAAGGGGGGGGCAGATTAATGAAAAACTGTTTTTT. Full variable domain (rest looked up from reference TRBV7-2 and TRBJ1-4): GAGVSQSPSNKVTEKGKDVELRCDPISGHTALYWYRQSLGQGLEFLIYFQGNSAPDKSGLPSDRFSAERTGGSVSTLTIQRTQQEDSAVYLCASSLRGGQINEKLFFGSGTQLSVL.

This rearrangement joins TRBV6-4 to TRBJ2-1; 8 bases match TRBD1. Germline CDR1 and CDR2: MRHNA and SNTAGT. With V trimmed by 3 bases and J by 8 bases, 3 bases remained unmatched. The CDR3 extends over 13 amino acids. The CDR3 is CASSEDRGDEQFF. CDR3 sequence (DNA): TGTGCCAGCAGTGAAGACAGGGGAGATGAGCAGTTCTTC.

The chain employs TRBV5-8 and TRBJ1-3; possible D gene TRBD1, 5 bases. V shed 4 bases and J shed 0 bases, with 14 bases lying between them. Germline lookup yields CDR1 SGHTS and CDR2 YDEGEE. This CDR3 has 16 residues. The CDR3, as DNA: TGTGCCAGCAGCCTAGGACACGTCCTCTCTGGAAACACCATATATTTT. This sequence encodes CASSLGHVLSGNTIYF.

V gene TRBV6-5 combines with J gene TRBJ2-3; maybe TRBD1 (6 bases). Germline CDR1 and CDR2: MNHEY and SVGAGI. The V end lost 5 bases, the J end lost 4 bases, and 10 bases lay between the germline ends. This CDR3 is 13 amino acids long. The CDR3 here is CASSNGQSDTQYF. Here the CDR3 DNA reads TGTGCCAGCAGTAACGGACAGTCAGATACGCAGTATTTT.

This clone was seen a single time. The gene calls are TRBV7-2 and TRBJ2-3, with 15 nucleotides matching TRBD2. J lost 12 bases, V lost 5 bases, and 6 bases had no gene match. Germline CDR1 and CDR2: SGHTA and FQGNSA. The CDR3 has 14 residues. The CDR3 DNA is TGTGCCAGCAGCCCGGGACTAGCGGGAGGTTCCCAGTATTTT. Translation: CASSPGLAGGSQYF.

The chain links TRBV9 to TRBJ1-1; D not resolved. CDR1 is SGDLS and CDR2 is YYNGEE in the germline V gene. The V and J ends lost 0 bases and 0 bases respectively, with 12 bases between them. CDR3 length: 16 residues. CDR3 sequence (DNA): TGTGCCAGCAGCGTAGGAGGGATACCGGTGAACACTGAAGCTTTCTTT. Translation gives CASSVGGIPVNTEAFF.

As DNA, the CDR3 is TGTGCCAGCAGCCTCGGGACAGGGGGTTCCAGCCCAGATACGCAGTATTTT. Amino acids: CASSLGTGGSSPDTQYF. V gene TRBV9 combines with J gene TRBJ2-3; 11 nucleotides line up with TRBD1. The junction had 11 bases not matched to a gene; V was cut back by 4 bases and J by 4 bases. The germline CDR1 and CDR2 sequences are SGDLS and YYNGEE. This CDR3 has 17 amino acids.

The chain has TRBV29-1 and TRBJ2-5; the D gene is possibly TRBD2 (6 bases). Germline V gene lookup returns CDR1 SQVTM and CDR2 ANQGSEA. The CDR3 is 14 residues long. Trimming shortened V by 6 bases and J by 2 bases, and 16 bases separated the two germline ends. CDR3 coding DNA: TGCAGCGTCTCGCGGGGTGGCACACAAGAGACCCAGTACTTC. Amino acids: CSVSRGGTQETQYF. Full variable domain (remainder filled in from reference TRBV29-1 and TRBJ2-5): SAVISQKPSRDICQRGTSLTIQCQVDSQVTMMFWYRQQPGQSLTLIATANQGSEATYESGFVIDKFPISRPNLTFSTLTVSNMSPEDSSIYLCSVSRGGTQETQYFGPGTRLLVL.

In DNA, the CDR3 is TGTGCCGGCCGGGACTTCTCCTCCTACGAGCAGTACTTC. Translating it yields CAGRDFSSYEQYF. The chain combines TRBV7-2 with TRBJ2-7, with D possibly being TRBD2 (6 bases). CDR1 is SGHTA, CDR2 FQGNSA, per germline. CDR3 size: 13 residues. Between the trimmed V and J ends, which lost 11 bases and 0 bases, there was a span of 14 bases. Filled out from reference TRBV7-2 and TRBJ2-7, the complete variable domain reads GAGVSQSPSNKVTEKGKDVELRCDPISGHTALYWYRQSLGQGLEFLIYFQGNSAPDKSGLPSDRFSAERTGGSVSTLTIQRTQQEDSAVYLCAGRDFSSYEQYFGPGTRLTVT.

The J gene is TRBJ2-5, the V gene TRBV7-3; 7 nucleotides line up with TRBD2. This CDR3 is 13 amino acids long. Germline loops: CDR1 SGHTA, CDR2 FQGTGA. Trimming took 5 bases from V and 4 from J; bases not matched to a gene: 4. The CDR3 nucleotides read TGTGCCAGCAGCCCGTGGGGGGGAGAGACCCAGTACTTC. Translating it yields CASSPWGGETQYF.

J is TRBJ2-1 and V is TRBV7-3; the D gene is possibly TRBD1 (5 bases). Trimming took off 4 bases at V and 5 bases at J, with 9 bases between the two ends. Germline CDR1 and CDR2: SGHTA and FQGTGA. The CDR3 runs 13 residues. CDR3 coding DNA: TGTGCCAGCAGCTCCCTACAGGACAATGAGCAGTTCTTC. It is translated as CASSSLQDNEQFF.

The chain employs TRBV11-2 and TRBJ1-4; the match to TRBD1 covers 9 bases. The V segment lost 1 base and the J segment 9 bases; nucleotides outside the gene matches: 3. CDR1 and CDR2 from the germline V gene are SGHAT and FQNNGV. The CDR3 spans 14 residues. CDR3 sequence: CASSLGDREQKLFF. In nucleotides, the CDR3 is TGTGCCAGCAGCTTAGGGGACAGGGAGCAAAAACTGTTTTTT. The full variable domain, completed using reference TRBV11-2 and TRBJ1-4, is EAGVAQSPRYKIIEKRQSVAFWCNPISGHATLYWYQQILGQGPKLLIQFQNNGVVDDSQLPKDRFSAERLKGVDSTLKIQPAKLEDSAVYLCASSLGDREQKLFFGSGTQLSVL.

The V call is TRBV5-1, the J call TRBJ2-7; 11 bases agree with TRBD2. The V gene end was trimmed by 6 bases and the J gene end by 3 bases; junction bases not matched to a gene: 5. CDR1 and CDR2 (germline): SGHRS, YFSETQ. There are 14 residues in the CDR3. The CDR3 DNA is TGCGCCAGCAAACAAACTAGCGGGGGCTACGAGCAGTACTTC. Protein: CASKQTSGGYEQYF.

The rearrangement uses TRBV6-1 and TRBJ1-2; TRBD1 is a possible D gene (5 bases). The CDR3 extends over 14 amino acids. Germline assignment: CDR1 MNHNS and CDR2 SASEGT. V lost 6 bases and J lost 0, with 11 bases in between. CDR3 sequence (DNA): TGTGCCAGCAGATCGGGGGGTTCTAACTATGGCTACACCTTC. This codes for CASRSGGSNYGYTF.

This rearrangement joins TRBV6-5 to TRBJ2-4; tentatively, D is TRBD2 (5 bases). This CDR3 region has 14 residues. V was clipped by 10 bases and J by 1 base, with 14 bases between them. In germline, CDR1 is MNHEY, CDR2 SVGAGI. CDR3: CATQSPGAKNIQYF. CDR3 coding DNA: TGTGCCACCCAGAGTCCGGGGGCCAAAAACATTCAGTACTTC.

The CDR3 spells CASSRGLAGVTGELFF. DNA for the CDR3: TGTGCCAGCAGCCGCGGACTAGCGGGAGTCACCGGGGAGCTGTTTTTT. V gene TRBV11-3 combines with J gene TRBJ2-2, with 13 bases identical to TRBD2. J lost 4 bases, V lost 5 bases, and 4 bases had no gene match. The CDR3 runs 16 residues. Germline values: CDR1 SGHNT, CDR2 YENEEA.

The chain links TRBV6-5 to TRBJ1-2, with a tentative D call TRBD1 (5 bases). CDR1 MNHEY and CDR2 SVGAGI come from the germline V gene. Trimming left V 7 bases short and J 5 bases short, with 14 bases between. The CDR3 covers 13 residues. The CDR3 here is CASKAGSAYGYTF. The DNA for the CDR3 is TGTGCCAGCAAAGCAGGGTCTGCTTATGGCTACACCTTC.